The 24 T cell receptor beta chains listed next were all sequenced from one sample in a study of blood T cell repertoires in COVID-19. Sequencing was performed with immunoSEQ multiplex PCR; in TCRdb, only in-frame clones are kept and a portion is missing. The sample contains fewer than 150,000 clones, around 90% of which appear only once. The specimen was peripheral blood. Receptors originate from a human donor in a cohort sampled during active COVID-19.

The chain carries TRBV30 and TRBJ1-1; unclear D gene. The germline gives CDR1 GTSNPN, CDR2 SVGIG (reference sequence). The ends were cut back, 5 bases at V and 7 bases at J, with 11 bases in the middle. The CDR3 runs 11 residues. CDR3 protein: CAWGPRVEAFF. CDR3 coding DNA: TGTGCCTGGGGACCGCGGGTTGAAGCTTTCTTT. The full variable domain, with the rest looked up from reference TRBV30 and TRBJ1-1, is SQTIHQWPATLVQPVGSPLSLECTVEGTSNPNLYWYRQAAGRGLQLLFYSVGIGQISSEVPQNLSASRPQDRQFILSSKKLLLSDSGFYLCAWGPRVEAFFGQGTRLTVV.

The CDR3: CASSLLGTSGGSYNEQFF. As DNA, the CDR3 is TGTGCCAGCAGCTTATTGGGGACTAGCGGGGGGTCCTACAATGAGCAGTTCTTC. J is TRBJ2-1 and V is TRBV7-3; 15 bases align to TRBD2. CDR3 size: 18 residues. V trimming: 2 bases; J trimming: 1 base; junction bases outside the gene matches: 3. Germline V gene lookup returns CDR1 SGHTA and CDR2 FQGTGA.

This clone was observed a single time. This chain uses TRBV5-4 with TRBJ1-2; D is undetermined. The germline V gene has CDR1 SGHNT and CDR2 YYREEE (reference sequence). Trimming stripped 3 bases from V and 7 bases from J, with 10 bases between. CDR3 size: 12 residues. The CDR3 loop is CASSYDGIGYTF. In DNA, the CDR3 is TGTGCCAGCAGCTACGACGGGATTGGCTACACCTTC.

The V gene is TRBV7-9, the J gene TRBJ1-3; the D gene is possibly TRBD1 (5 bases). Germline V gene sequence: CDR1 SEHNR, CDR2 FQNEAQ (reference sequence). The CDR3 extends over 16 amino acids. V shed 3 bases and J shed 4 bases, with 16 bases lying between them. The CDR3 reads CASSFTRVSTGNTIYF. The DNA of the CDR3 is TGTGCCAGCAGCTTTACCAGGGTCAGTACGGGAAACACCATATATTTT.

This chain uses TRBV19 with TRBJ2-7; 11 bases match TRBD1. There are 14 residues in the CDR3. With V trimmed by 5 bases and J by 3 bases, 3 bases remained unmatched. Looked up from germline, CDR1 is LNHDA and CDR2 is SQIVND (reference sequence). The CDR3 DNA follows: TGTGCCAGTAGTGACGGGACAGGGGGCTACGAGCAGTACTTC. The encoded protein is CASSDGTGGYEQYF. The variable domain in full, completed from reference TRBV19 and TRBJ2-7, reads DGGITQSPKYLFRKEGQNVTLSCEQNLNHDAMYWYRQDPGQGLRLIYYSQIVNDFQKGDIAEGYSVSREKKESFPLTVTSAQKNPTAFYLCASSDGTGGYEQYFGPGTRLTVT.

The chain combines TRBV5-8 with TRBJ1-6; the match to TRBD1 covers 10 bases. This CDR3 has 17 amino acids. From germline, CDR1 is SGHTS and CDR2 YDEGEE. The trim removed 2 bases at V and 2 bases at J, leaving 4 bases unmatched. The CDR3 DNA follows: TGTGCCAGCAGCTTTCGACAGGGGGCTCCCTATAATTCACCCCTCCACTTT. Translating gives CASSFRQGAPYNSPLHF.

This clone occurred a few times. V gene TRBV30 combines with J gene TRBJ1-4; D not resolved. This CDR3 comprises 13 residues. Trimming pared 0 bases from V and 5 bases from J, leaving 7 bases between. Germline values: CDR1 GTSNPN, CDR2 SVGIG (reference sequence). The CDR3 loop reads CAWSVRGNEKLFF. The CDR3, as DNA: TGTGCCTGGAGTGTACGAGGGAATGAAAAACTGTTTTTT.

This chain connects TRBV5-1 to TRBJ2-7; D is unresolved. With 4 bases removed from V and 7 bases from J, the gap between germline ends came to 15 bases. Looked up from germline, CDR1 is SGHRS and CDR2 is YFSETQ. This CDR3 region has 13 residues. CDR3 amino acids: CASSPPTRWEQYF. DNA of the CDR3: TGCGCCAGCAGCCCCCCCACTCGGTGGGAGCAGTACTTC.

The chain combines TRBV6-6 with TRBJ2-1; 11 nucleotides match TRBD2. This CDR3 has 15 residues. After removal of 0 bases from V and 9 bases from J, the junction contained 4 bases not matched to a gene. Germline loops: CDR1 MNHNY, CDR2 SVGAGI (reference sequence). CDR3 region: CASSYSTSGKGEQFF. CDR3 DNA sequence: TGTGCCAGCAGTTACTCGACTAGCGGGAAAGGTGAGCAGTTCTTC.

The chain recombines TRBV25-1 with TRBJ2-3; the D gene is possibly TRBD2 (5 bases). CDR3 size: 13 residues. V lost 5 bases and J 3 bases, leaving 9 bases between the germline ends. The germline gives CDR1 MGHDK, CDR2 SYGVNS. CDR3 nucleotides: TGTGCCAGCAGTAGCGGACGGACAGATACGCAGTATTTT. Protein product: CASSSGRTDTQYF.

This clone was observed a single time. The CDR3 region has the DNA TGTGCCAGCTCACCATCCCAAACAGGCCTGAACACTGAAGCTTTCTTT. It translates to CASSPSQTGLNTEAFF. This chain uses TRBV18 with TRBJ1-1; weak D call: TRBD1 (5 bases). In germline, CDR1 is KGHSH, CDR2 LQKENI. CDR3 size: 16 residues. V was pared by 2 bases and J by 0 bases, with 13 bases between.

The chain recombines TRBV6-5 with TRBJ1-2; 7 bases agree with TRBD1. This CDR3 region has 14 residues. Germline values: CDR1 MNHEY, CDR2 SVGAGI. With 7 bases clipped from V and 0 bases from J, the junction kept 5 bases outside the gene matches. The CDR3 nucleotides are TGTGCCAGCACCCGGGACAGAGCTAACTATGGCTACACCTTC. Protein sequence: CASTRDRANYGYTF.

The genes are TRBV5-1 and TRBJ2-2; TRBD1 agrees at 8 bases. This CDR3 region has 18 residues. The V segment lost 7 bases and the J segment 1 base; nucleotides outside the gene matches: 15. Germline CDR1 SGHRS, CDR2 YFSETQ. DNA for the CDR3: TGCGCCAGCCCCCCACCGGACAGGGCGTCCCAGAACACCGGGGAGCTGTTTTTT. It yields the protein CASPPPDRASQNTGELFF.

The rearrangement links TRBV28 to TRBJ2-7, with unresolved D. V lost 3 bases and J lost 0, with 12 bases in between. Per the germline V gene, CDR1 is MDHEN and CDR2 is SYDVKM. The CDR3 runs to 15 residues. This chain's CDR3 is CASSFGGSSSYEQYF. CDR3 in DNA: TGTGCCAGCAGTTTCGGCGGTTCGAGCTCCTACGAGCAGTACTTC. The entire variable domain, with the rest obtained from reference TRBV28 and TRBJ2-7, is as follows: DVKVTQSSRYLVKRTGEKVFLECVQDMDHENMFWYRQDPGLGLRLIYFSYDVKMKEKGDIPEGYSVSREKKERFSLILESASTNQTSMYLCASSFGGSSSYEQYFGPGTRLTVT.

The chain carries TRBV7-9 and TRBJ2-6; 12 bases are shared with TRBD1. CDR1 and CDR2 (germline): SEHNR, FQNEAQ (reference sequence). This CDR3 has 17 residues. The ends lost 2 bases at V and 4 bases at J; junction bases unmatched: 3. The CDR3 protein is CASSLWDRGPGANVLTF. CDR3 nucleotides: TGTGCCAGCAGCTTATGGGACAGGGGGCCGGGGGCCAACGTCCTGACTTTC.

The V and J genes are TRBV6-5 and TRBJ1-2; possibly TRBD1 for D (6 bases). The CDR3 totals 14 residues. Germline V gene sequence: CDR1 MNHEY, CDR2 SVGAGI. V was shortened by 7 bases and J by 7 bases, with 19 bases between the two germline ends. The CDR3 nucleotides are TGTGCCAGCATGTGGGGGCAGGTGGGACCTGGCTACACCTTC. This codes for CASMWGQVGPGYTF.

The gene calls are TRBV4-1 and TRBJ2-5; 8 bases are a match to TRBD2. This CDR3 is built from 18 residues. V lost 1 base, J lost 6 bases, and 16 bases stayed unmatched. Germline V gives CDR1 MGHRA, CDR2 YSYEKL. CDR3 residues: CASSQGPVGAGDQKTQYF. Written as DNA, the CDR3 is TGCGCCAGCAGCCAAGGGCCAGTAGGAGCGGGAGATCAGAAGACCCAGTACTTC.

The J gene is TRBJ2-1, the V gene TRBV3-1 (or the pseudogene TRBV3-2); 8 bases line up with TRBD2. V shed 1 base and J 12 bases; nucleotides not matched to a gene: 2. Germline V gives CDR1 LGHDT, CDR2 YNNKEL (reference sequence). CDR3 length: 12 amino acids. The CDR3 coding sequence is TGTGCCAGCAGCCAAGGACTAGCGAGGCAGTTCTTC. Its protein is CASSQGLARQFF.

J is TRBJ2-7 and V is TRBV18; 11 bases map to TRBD1. The CDR3 contains 16 residues. With 5 bases clipped from V and 6 bases from J, the junction kept 12 bases outside the gene matches. CDR1 and CDR2 (germline): KGHSH, LQKENI. The CDR3 nucleotides read TGTGCCAGCTCAGAATTTACCGGGACAGGGGGAGCCGAGCAGTACTTC. Protein product: CASSEFTGTGGAEQYF.

The chain employs TRBV5-1 and TRBJ1-1, with D possibly matching TRBD1 (6 bases). The CDR3 runs to 16 residues. V was shortened by 1 base and J by 0 bases, with 13 bases between the two germline ends. Germline CDR1 is SGHRS and CDR2 is YFSETQ. For the CDR3, the DNA is TGCGCCAGCAGCTTGAGGACAGATGTAGTGAACACTGAAGCTTTCTTT. Translated, it gives CASSLRTDVVNTEAFF.

The chain carries TRBV25-1 and TRBJ2-5; weak D call: TRBD2 (7 bases). V lost 2 bases and J 5 bases, leaving 18 bases between the germline ends. The CDR3 consists of 16 residues. In germline, CDR1 is MGHDK, CDR2 SYGVNS. The CDR3 is CASSERGHRAGETQYF. The CDR3 nucleotides read TGTGCCAGCAGTGAACGGGGACACCGAGCGGGGGAGACCCAGTACTTC. Full variable domain (rest looked up from reference TRBV25-1 and TRBJ2-5): EADIYQTPRYLVIGTGKKITLECSQTMGHDKMYWYQQDPGMELHLIHYSYGVNSTEKGDLSSESTVSRIRTEHFPLTLESARPSHTSQYLCASSERGHRAGETQYFGPGTRLLVL.

The rearrangement joins TRBV3-1 (or the pseudogene TRBV3-2) to TRBJ1-2, with unresolved D. The ends were cut back, 5 bases at V and 7 bases at J, with 17 bases in the middle. This CDR3 is 14 amino acids long. Germline-derived CDR1 and CDR2 are LGHDT and YNNKEL (reference sequence). The CDR3, as DNA: TGTGCCAGCAGCTTTCGAGGGCGGCGATCTGGCTACACCTTC. Translating gives CASSFRGRRSGYTF.

The J gene is TRBJ2-1, the V gene TRBV25-1; weak D call: TRBD2 (5 bases). The V end was cut by 8 bases, the J end by 0 bases, with 14 bases between. The CDR3 covers 15 residues. Germline loops: CDR1 MGHDK, CDR2 SYGVNS. CDR3 nucleotides: TGTGCCAGCTCCGAGGGTAGCGACTCCTACAATGAGCAGTTCTTC. It specifies CASSEGSDSYNEQFF. The variable domain in full, completed from reference TRBV25-1 and TRBJ2-1, reads EADIYQTPRYLVIGTGKKITLECSQTMGHDKMYWYQQDPGMELHLIHYSYGVNSTEKGDLSSESTVSRIRTEHFPLTLESARPSHTSQYLCASSEGSDSYNEQFFGPGTRLTVL.

V is TRBV5-6 and J is TRBJ2-2; TRBD1 aligns across 8 bases. V lost 0 bases and J lost 5; bases outside the gene matches: 0. The CDR3 is made up of 14 amino acids. Germline V gene lookup returns CDR1 SGHDT and CDR2 YYEEEE. CDR3 coding DNA: TGTGCCAGCAGCTTGGGACAGGGGACCGGGGAGCTGTTTTTT. This gives the protein CASSLGQGTGELFF.